This TCR beta chain was profiled in a study of T-cell reconstitution after alpha-beta-depleted transplantation in children. The CDR3 is 11 amino acids. Losses at the gene ends were 6 bases for V and 5 bases for J; bases not matched to a gene: 4. Germline loops: CDR1 DFQATT, CDR2 SNEGSKA (reference sequence). TCRbeta library preparation incorporated unique molecular identifiers. In TCRdb, the PCR reads were re-called with MiXCR into one record per CDR3 protein. The table shows 600,000 to 700,000 distinct CDR3 sequences, with 10% to 15% occurring only once. A few counts support this clonotype. Its cognate antigen is unknown. Whole-study results and caveats: Alpha-beta T cells about two months after transplant reportedly derived from several hundred expanded graft clones. One year post-transplant, T-cell counts and diversity were largely derived from T cells produced anew. For some patients, TCRbeta diversity was high at day 60 because of recipient T cells and thymic progenitors that survived.

This TCR was recovered from a girl aged 2 to 10 with congenital amegakaryocytic thrombocytopenia, due to receive a stem cell transplant. The chain is built from TRBV20-1 and TRBJ2-7; TRBD2 aligns across 7 bases. The sample consisted of PBMCs, taken before TCRalphabeta/CD19-depleted stem cell transplant. DNA of the CDR3: TGCAGTGCCCGCGGGAGAAACGAGCAGTACTTC. Encoded protein: CSARGRNEQYF.